This T cell receptor (beta chain) originates from a study of T cells after yellow fever vaccination. Study-wide results and caveats: Within FACS-sorted repertoires, abundant clonotypes contaminating from the bulk population could be present.

With respect to this clonotype: Antigen unknown.

The CDR3 is 19 amino acids. V trimming: 6 bases; J trimming: 4 bases; junction bases outside the gene matches: 23. CDR1 and CDR2 (germline): DFQATT, SNEGSKA (reference sequence). TCR cDNA, made by 5'RACE template switching, carried an added universal primer site and UMIs. TCRdb passed the 5' RACE reads through MiXCR, listing each CDR3 protein once. The data show approximately 510,000 distinct CDR3 sequences, about a fifth seen once. This clonotype originated in a man in his late teens or twenties who received the YFV17D yellow fever vaccine. The material sequenced was PBMCs, taken approximately 22 days after the first yellow fever vaccination. The chain recombines TRBV20-1 with TRBJ2-7; 11 bases align to TRBD2. The CDR3 sequence: CSAPRTPQERLAGYYEQYF. The CDR3 coding sequence is TGCAGTGCCCCAAGGACCCCCCAAGAGAGACTAGCGGGGTATTACGAGCAGTACTTC.